This T cell receptor beta chain appears in the sequencing data of a study of cytomegalovirus exposure and HLA in healthy donors. 60 Vbeta and 13 Jbeta primers were used in PCR. Clones were sequenced by immunoSEQ multiplex PCR, and TCRdb holds only the in-frame ones, with some missing. The sample lists about 100,000 clones; more than 65% were seen once. The CDR3 is 14 amino acids. CDR1 and CDR2 (germline): SGHDN, FVKESK. With 3 bases removed from V and 1 base from J, the gap between germline ends came to 9 bases. The sample taken for sequencing was PBMCs. V usage is TRBV14 and J usage is TRBJ1-2; D is uncertain. The sequence was collected from a young woman in good health and CMV-seropositive. The CDR3 nucleotides are TGTGCCAGCAGCCAGACTCACCTTAACTATGGCTACACCTTC. This translates into CASSQTHLNYGYTF.